Each of the 30 T cell receptor beta chains below was sequenced from the same sample in a study of blood T cells in healthy people across ages. A second about 7 to 11 cycle PCR used barcoded and J-beta primers. TCRdb re-analysed the 5' RACE reads in MiXCR, keeping a single row per CDR3 protein. The sample shows hundreds of thousands of distinct CDR3 sequences, around 50% of them seen only once. The sample was blood. The receptors stem from a man between 35 and 55 years old in good health.

V gene TRBV29-1 combines with J gene TRBJ1-1; D possibly corresponds to TRBD1 (5 bases). V lost 5 bases and J lost 3, with 7 bases in between. CDR1 and CDR2 from the germline V gene are SQVTM and ANQGSEA. This CDR3 spans 11 amino acids. CDR3 sequence: CSVSGYTEAFF. For the CDR3, the DNA is TGCAGCGTTTCAGGGTACACTGAAGCTTTCTTT. The full variable domain, rest sourced from reference TRBV29-1 and TRBJ1-1, is SAVISQKPSRDICQRGTSLTIQCQVDSQVTMMFWYRQQPGQSLTLIATANQGSEATYESGFVIDKFPISRPNLTFSTLTVSNMSPEDSSIYLCSVSGYTEAFFGQGTRLTVV.

The CDR3 region has the DNA TGTGCCAGCAGCCAATCGGACAACCGCCGCTTTGAAGCTTTCTTT. Protein product: CASSQSDNRRFEAFF. The chain employs TRBV28 and TRBJ1-1; D possibly corresponds to TRBD1 (5 bases). The CDR3 is 15 amino acids. Trimming shortened V by 6 bases and J by 7 bases, and 21 bases separated the two germline ends. Looked up from germline, CDR1 is MDHEN and CDR2 is SYDVKM.

This clonotype was detected once. The gene calls are TRBV11-3 and TRBJ2-1, with 7 bases matching TRBD1. In germline, CDR1 is SGHNT, CDR2 YENEEA. This CDR3 is built from 14 residues. With V trimmed by 5 bases and J by 8 bases, 9 bases remained unmatched. The CDR3 DNA follows: TGTGCCAGCAGCCCACGGGACAGTAGGGATGAGCAGTTCTTC. It codes for CASSPRDSRDEQFF.

DNA of the CDR3: TGCAGCGTTGTAAGCGGCCGCACAGATACGCAGTATTTT. Translated: CSVVSGRTDTQYF. This rearrangement joins TRBV29-1 to TRBJ2-3; D may be TRBD2 (5 bases). This CDR3 region has 13 residues. Germline assignment: CDR1 SQVTM and CDR2 ANQGSEA. The V and J ends lost 4 bases and 1 base respectively, with 9 bases between them.

This clonotype was detected once. The J gene is TRBJ2-7, the V gene TRBV3-1; D perhaps matches TRBD1 (5 bases). Germline V gives CDR1 LGHDT, CDR2 YNNKEL (reference sequence). Trimming removed 4 bases from V and 10 bases from J, with 17 bases in between. The CDR3 covers 13 residues. CDR3 nucleotides: TGTGCCAGCAGCCTCCAAGGGGATCAGCCCCAGTACTTC. This codes for CASSLQGDQPQYF.

The chain recombines TRBV3-1 with TRBJ1-6; possibly TRBD1 for D (6 bases). V was shortened by 1 base and J by 8 bases, with 9 bases between the two germline ends. The CDR3 has 14 residues. Germline CDR1 reads LGHDT; CDR2 reads YNNKEL (reference sequence). The CDR3 here is CASSQARGDSPLHF. The CDR3 DNA reads TGTGCCAGCAGCCAAGCCAGGGGTGATTCACCCCTCCACTTT.

This rearrangement joins TRBV7-3 to TRBJ2-1; 14 nucleotides agree with TRBD2. V trimming: 0 bases; J trimming: 9 bases; junction bases outside the gene matches: 4. This CDR3 comprises 16 residues. CDR1 and CDR2 from the germline V gene are SGHTA and FQGTGA. This CDR3 reads CASSLTGLAGAGEQFF. The CDR3 DNA reads as TGTGCCAGCAGCTTAACGGGACTAGCGGGGGCGGGTGAGCAGTTCTTC.

The genes are TRBV29-1 and TRBJ2-1; TRBD1 aligns across 7 bases. The CDR3 extends over 12 amino acids. Germline CDR1 reads SQVTM; CDR2 reads ANQGSEA. The ends lost 8 bases at V and 5 bases at J; junction bases unmatched: 6. CDR3 sequence (DNA): TGCAGCCTTACAGGGGCCAACAATGAGCAGTTCTTC. Encoded protein: CSLTGANNEQFF.

The J gene is TRBJ2-5, the V gene TRBV10-3; 12 nucleotides line up with TRBD2. The CDR3 loop spans 16 amino acids. Germline V gene sequence: CDR1 ENHRY, CDR2 SYGVKD. The ends lost 5 bases at V and 1 base at J; junction bases unmatched: 5. The CDR3 is CAISKGLAGTQETQYF. CDR3 coding DNA: TGTGCCATCAGTAAAGGACTAGCGGGGACCCAAGAGACCCAGTACTTC.

The V call is TRBV4-1, the J call TRBJ2-1, with 10 bases that match TRBD2. The CDR3 sequence is 16 residues long. V shed 1 base, J shed 7 bases, and the junction held 7 bases outside the gene matches. CDR1 is MGHRA, CDR2 YSYEKL, per germline. CDR3 residues: CASSQVPGLALNEQFF. CDR3 nucleotide sequence: TGCGCCAGCAGCCAAGTCCCGGGACTAGCGTTGAATGAGCAGTTCTTC.

As concerns this clonotype: A read error may account for a junction end that differs from germline. In nucleotides, the CDR3 is TGTGCCGGCAGCACCGACCAGGGAACCTACAATGAGCAGTTCTTC. This codes for CAGSTDQGTYNEQFF. The rearrangement links TRBV7-2 to TRBJ2-1, with D possibly being TRBD1 (5 bases). In germline, CDR1 is SGHTA, CDR2 FQGNSA. The CDR3 runs to 15 residues.

This chain connects TRBV5-1 to TRBJ2-5; 8 bases agree with TRBD1. In germline, CDR1 is SGHRS, CDR2 YFSETQ. The CDR3 is made up of 13 amino acids. The ends lost 0 bases at V and 6 bases at J; junction bases unmatched: 1. This chain's CDR3 is CASSLDRGKTQYF. The CDR3 bases are TGCGCCAGCAGCTTGGACAGGGGGAAGACCCAGTACTTC.

This clonotype was seen a few times. The chain is built from TRBV20-1 and TRBJ2-7; 9 positions match TRBD2. The germline V gene has CDR1 DFQATT and CDR2 SNEGSKA (reference sequence). The CDR3 is made up of 16 amino acids. V shed 0 bases and J 3 bases; nucleotides not matched to a gene: 9. The CDR3 DNA reads TGCAGTGCTAGAGATGCTAGCGGGACTAGATTCTACGAGCAGTACTTC. It yields the protein CSARDASGTRFYEQYF.

The rearrangement uses TRBV7-8 and TRBJ2-7; possible D gene TRBD1, 6 bases. Trimming cost V 8 bases and J 2 bases, with 19 bases left between them. From germline, CDR1 is SGHVS and CDR2 FQNEAQ. The CDR3 has 15 residues. CDR3 in amino acids: CASLPFGQNTYEQYF. The CDR3 DNA is TGTGCCAGCCTCCCATTCGGACAGAACACCTACGAGCAGTACTTC.

V gene TRBV5-1 combines with J gene TRBJ2-3, with 8 bases that match TRBD1. CDR3 length: 14 amino acids. V trimming: 2 bases; J trimming: 9 bases; junction bases outside the gene matches: 8. Germline lookup yields CDR1 SGHRS and CDR2 YFSETQ. The CDR3 sequence: CASSFGTGLGTQYF. In nucleotides, the CDR3 is TGCGCCAGCAGCTTCGGGACAGGCCTAGGAACGCAGTATTTT.

V and J are TRBV5-1 and TRBJ1-1; D might be TRBD1 (5 bases). Trimming left V 4 bases short and J 0 bases short, with 10 bases between. CDR1 and CDR2 (germline): SGHRS, YFSETQ. CDR3 size: 14 residues. CDR3 amino acids: CASSTGRVNTEAFF. For the CDR3, the DNA is TGCGCCAGCAGCACGGGACGCGTGAACACTGAAGCTTTCTTT.

The CDR3 loop is CASSDNRGEGNTGELFF. The CDR3 region has the DNA TGTGCCAGCAGCGATAACAGGGGCGAAGGAAACACCGGGGAGCTGTTTTTT. J is TRBJ2-2 and V is TRBV9; TRBD1 agrees at 7 bases. The length of the CDR3 is 17 residues. The ends lost 3 bases at V and 2 bases at J; junction bases unmatched: 10. Germline CDR1 reads SGDLS; CDR2 reads YYNGEE.

The CDR3 is CSARRTGPYEQYF. The CDR3 DNA is TGCAGTGCTAGGAGGACAGGGCCCTACGAGCAGTACTTC. The chain carries TRBV20-1 and TRBJ2-7, with TRBD1 identical over 8 bases. This CDR3 is built from 13 residues. CDR1 is DFQATT and CDR2 is SNEGSKA in the germline V gene (reference sequence). V gave up 3 bases and J gave up 2 bases; unmatched junction bases: 3.

The chain employs TRBV18 and TRBJ2-5; D gene ambiguous. The CDR3 covers 14 residues. V lost 2 bases and J 11 bases, leaving 18 bases between the germline ends. Per the germline V gene, CDR1 is KGHSH and CDR2 is LQKENI. The CDR3 region is CASSPRWQVYVQYF. In DNA, the CDR3 is TGTGCCAGCTCACCAAGGTGGCAGGTCTACGTGCAGTACTTC.

In its sample, this clonotype was seen a few times. This sequence joins TRBV15 and TRBJ2-1; D remains unclear. CDR1 is LNHNV and CDR2 is YYDKDF in the germline V gene (reference sequence). CDR3 length: 16 amino acids. V was shortened by 1 base and J by 3 bases, with 13 bases between the two germline ends. As DNA, the CDR3 is TGTGCCACCAGCAGAGCCGCCGACCGAAGCTACAATGAGCAGTTCTTC. Translating it yields CATSRAADRSYNEQFF. The whole variable domain, remainder taken from reference TRBV15 and TRBJ2-1, is DAMVIQNPRYQVTQFGKPVTLSCSQTLNHNVMYWYQQKSSQAPKLLFHYYDKDFNNEADTPDNFQSRRPNTSFCFLDIRSPGLGDTAMYLCATSRAADRSYNEQFFGPGTRLTVL.

The V and J genes are TRBV20-1 and TRBJ1-2, with 8 bases aligning to TRBD1. Trimming took 3 bases from V and 7 from J; bases not matched to a gene: 13. CDR1 DFQATT and CDR2 SNEGSKA come from the germline V gene (reference sequence). This CDR3 is built from 15 residues. DNA for the CDR3: TGCAGTGCTAGCCTCCCGGGACAGGTGACTAGTGGCTACACCTTC. It translates to CSASLPGQVTSGYTF.

This clonotype was found a few times. The chain has TRBV9 and TRBJ2-4; weak D call: TRBD2 (7 bases). The J call could be wrong; TRBJ2-7 is a better fit for the DNA end. The CDR3 has 14 amino acids. Germline V gene data show CDR1 as SGDLS and CDR2 as YYNGEE. CDR3 DNA: TGTGCCAGCACCCCCTCCAGCGGGACAAGCGAGCAGTACTTC. This codes for CASTPSSGTSEQYF.

This clonotype appeared a single time. The J gene is TRBJ2-3, the V gene TRBV7-3; 12 bases agree with TRBD2. The CDR3 is 18 amino acids. From germline, CDR1 is SGHTA and CDR2 FQGTGA. V dropped 4 bases and J dropped 6; count of bases not matched to a gene: 14. The DNA of the CDR3 is TGTGCCAGCAGCTCCGAAGCTAGACTAGCGGGAGTAGCCGATACGCAGTATTTT. Its translation is CASSSEARLAGVADTQYF. The variable domain in full, completed from reference TRBV7-3 and TRBJ2-3, reads GAGVSQTPSNKVTEKGKYVELRCDPISGHTALYWYRQSLGQGPEFLIYFQGTGAADDSGLPNDRFFAVRPEGSVSTLKIQRTERGDSAVYLCASSSEARLAGVADTQYFGPGTRLTVL.

The gene calls are TRBV11-2 and TRBJ2-2, with TRBD2 matching over 8 bases. V lost 5 bases to trimming and J lost 2 bases; unmatched junction nucleotides: 10. Germline-derived CDR1 and CDR2 are SGHAT and FQNNGV. This CDR3 has 17 amino acids. The CDR3 sequence is CASSPIHSGANTGELFF. The CDR3 nucleotides are TGTGCCAGCAGCCCTATTCATAGCGGGGCAAACACCGGGGAGCTGTTTTTT.

The rearrangement uses TRBV2 and TRBJ2-1; maybe TRBD1 (7 bases). CDR3 length: 14 amino acids. Germline CDR1 SNHLY, CDR2 FYNNEI. V lost 3 bases and J lost 7, with 13 bases in between. In DNA form, the CDR3 reads TGTGCCAGCAGTGATCCAGGGGGGTCAAATGAGCAGTTCTTC. Its protein is CASSDPGGSNEQFF.

V is TRBV6-5 and J is TRBJ2-5; D call uncertain. Germline values: CDR1 MNHEY, CDR2 SVGAGI. Trimming stripped 2 bases from V and 3 bases from J, with 7 bases between. The CDR3 length is 13 residues. CDR3 bases: TGTGCCAGCAGTTACGTAGGAGAAGAGACCCAGTACTTC. This sequence encodes CASSYVGEETQYF.

This chain joins TRBV28 and TRBJ2-5; either TRBD1 or TRBD2 may supply D (5 bases each). With the DNA end fitting TRBJ2-4 better, the J assignment may be wrong. This CDR3 is built from 17 residues. The germline gives CDR1 MDHEN, CDR2 SYDVKM. CDR3 bases: TGTGCCAGCAGTTCCCTTGAAACGGGGCAACTCAAAAACATTCAGTACTTC. It translates to CASSSLETGQLKNIQYF.

This clonotype was seen once. This rearrangement joins TRBV9 to TRBJ1-1; D not certain. Trimming cost V 0 bases and J 0 bases, with 6 bases left between them. Germline CDR1 SGDLS, CDR2 YYNGEE. The CDR3 is 14 residues long. The CDR3 bases are TGTGCCAGCAGCGTAGTAACAATGAACACTGAAGCTTTCTTT. Encoded protein: CASSVVTMNTEAFF.

This clonotype came up a few times. The gene calls are TRBV29-1 and TRBJ2-7; a possible D gene is TRBD2 (5 bases). This CDR3 comprises 15 residues. V lost 4 bases and J lost 3, with 19 bases in between. Germline V gene lookup returns CDR1 SQVTM and CDR2 ANQGSEA. CDR3 protein: CSVAQGLTGFYEQYF. The CDR3 bases are TGCAGCGTTGCACAAGGACTCACCGGATTCTACGAGCAGTACTTC.

In its sample, this clonotype was seen a few times. J is TRBJ2-1 and V is TRBV24-1; TRBD2 matches 7 bases. The germline gives CDR1 KGHDR, CDR2 SFDVKD. The CDR3 totals 14 residues. V lost 9 bases to trimming and J lost 5 bases; unmatched junction nucleotides: 9. This chain's CDR3 is CATRGEGPNNEQFF. The CDR3 DNA is TGTGCCACCCGAGGGGAGGGGCCCAACAATGAGCAGTTCTTC.